This TCR beta chain was obtained from a study of T cells in Graves' hyperthyroidism and ophthalmopathy. In the study overall: Specimen type is peripheral blood, collected at initial diagnosis prior to any treatment. Study findings and constraints: The model anticipated ophthalmopathy a median about 7.1 months pre-onset.

This clonotype was counted at least ten times. What it recognizes is unknown. Each person with ophthalmopathy scored at least 3 on the Clinical Activity Score, reached NOSPECS grade 4 or higher, and had been ill under 3 months. Diagnoses rested on clinical symptoms, serum thyroxine and TRAb, thyroid ultrasound and orbital computed tomography. V gave up 0 bases and J gave up 6 bases, with 12 bases separating them. Per the germline V gene, CDR1 is SEHNR and CDR2 is FQNEAQ (reference sequence). The CDR3 extends over 14 amino acids. RNA transcripts were the template for amplifying TCR beta CDR3 regions. The HTBI set primed first-round TCR CDR3 RT-PCR. In TCRdb, the multiplex PCR reads were re-called with MiXCR into one record per CDR3 protein. The table has 640,000 or so distinct CDR3 sequences, approximately 14% seen once.

Sequencing was carried out using blood. The chain combines TRBV7-9 with TRBJ2-7; D uncertain. The source of this sequence is a woman aged 18-29 years with Graves' ophthalmopathy. The CDR3 here is CASSLAWDLGEQYF. DNA for the CDR3: TGTGCCAGCAGCTTAGCGTGGGATCTCGGCGAGCAGTACTTC.